The following is a TCR beta chain sequence with its context. Its target is unknown. The data stem from a study of Ad26.COV2.S vaccination and SARS-CoV-2 variants. About the study: A COV1001 Ad26.COV2.S trial-arm participant provided the sample. Each vaccinee took Ad26.COV2.S intramuscularly, once or twice 56 days apart.

Study-wide results and caveats: Placebo recipients trailed vaccine recipients in spike-specific TCR breadth.

V lost 8 bases, J lost 5 bases, and 21 bases lay in between. From germline, CDR1 is SGHTA and CDR2 FQGNSA. The CDR3 length is 15 residues. Indicated treatment: roughly 19 received Ad26.COV2.S at low or high dose, single or two shots; several received placebo; per-sample allocation not given. After the first vaccine or placebo injection, samples were drawn on day 63. In Boston, the donor was an adult between 18-55 years of age. This table comes from immunoSEQ multiplex PCR, and its TCRdb copy is limited to in-frame clones, with some not included. In the table there are about 420,000 clones, around 87% of which are singletons.

The receptor's source is a person between 18 and 59 years old who received the Ad26.COV2.S COVID-19 vaccine or a placebo. The genes are TRBV7-2 and TRBJ2-5; no clear D gene. The sequencing used peripheral blood, collected in a trial of Ad26.COV2.S vaccine versus placebo. This CDR3 is CASALGADGVETQYF. In nucleotides, the CDR3 is TGTGCCAGCGCCCTTGGTGCGGACGGCGTGGAGACCCAGTACTTC.